This TCR beta chain is drawn from a study of blood T cell repertoires in COVID-19. Study-level information: For recovered donors of Cohort 3, there were two negative PCRs, clearance, or symptom resolution. The study drew acute and convalescent COVID-19 samples from the United States, Italy and Spain.

Germline loops: CDR1 SGHRS, CDR2 YFSETQ. The CDR3 consists of 13 residues. V gave up 4 bases and J gave up 5 bases, with 12 bases separating them. Clones were read by immunoSEQ multiplex PCR, and TCRdb kept only the in-frame ones, dropping some. This sample yields some 180,000 clones, of which around 80% are seen a single time; around 20% belongs to the top ten. This clone was observed once. This rearrangement joins TRBV5-1 to TRBJ2-5; a possible D gene is TRBD1 (5 bases). This TCR was sampled from a woman in her 70s in a cohort exposed to, infected with or recovered from COVID-19 (not recorded which). Sequenced input: PBMCs or T cells enriched from blood (not recorded which). The CDR3 DNA is TGCGCCAGCAGCCTCACAGGAGCCGAGACCCAGTACTTC. Its protein is CASSLTGAETQYF. Using reference TRBV5-1 and TRBJ2-5 for the parts outside the CDR3, the full variable domain is KAGVTQTPRYLIKTRGQQVTLSCSPISGHRSVSWYQQTPGQGLQFLFEYFSETQRNKGNFPGRFSGRQFSNSRSEMNVSTLELGDSALYLCASSLTGAETQYFGPGTRLLVL.